One sample yielded the 29 T cell receptor beta chains listed below, sequenced in a study of PD-1 blockade in classical Hodgkin lymphoma. The method was immunoSEQ multiplex PCR; TCRdb's version includes in-frame clones alone and lacks a portion of them. The profile shows about 2,500 clones, approximately 60% of them singletons. As for time point: cycle 4 day 1 (C4D1), after about 6 weeks of nivolumab. Relapse after autologous stem cell transplantation occurred in every patient, and brentuximab vedotin exposure varied. From thawed PBMCs, magnetic negative selection was used to isolate the CD8+ T cells. Sequenced here: CD8+ T cells from blood, sampled before the fourth cycle of nivolumab. The receptor source for this set is a human donor with classical Hodgkin lymphoma.

The chain links TRBV9 to TRBJ2-7; 7 nucleotides align to TRBD2. V was clipped by 7 bases and J by 2 bases; unmatched bases: 12. The CDR3 consists of 15 residues. CDR1 and CDR2 from the germline V gene are SGDLS and YYNGEE. For the CDR3, the DNA is TGTGCCAGCTCACCCCACGGGGGGAGCGCCTACGAGCAGTACTTC. Protein: CASSPHGGSAYEQYF.

By proportion, this clone is large. J is TRBJ2-1 and V is TRBV7-6; maybe TRBD1 (6 bases). Trimming took off 3 bases at V and 8 bases at J, with 17 bases between the two ends. The CDR3 is 15 residues long. CDR1 is SGHVS and CDR2 is FNYEAQ in the germline V gene. The chain's CDR3 is CASSLTGIRGDEQFF. The CDR3 DNA reads TGTGCCAGCAGCTTGACAGGTATTCGAGGGGATGAGCAGTTCTTC. Based on the CDR3 plus reference TRBV7-6 and TRBJ2-1, the full variable domain is GAGVSQSPRYKVTKRGQDVALRCDPISGHVSLYWYRQALGQGPEFLTYFNYEAQQDKSGLPNDRFSAERPEGSISTLTIQRTEQRDSAMYRCASSLTGIRGDEQFFGPGTRLTVL.

This clone showed up just a few times. The V call is TRBV6-1, the J call TRBJ2-7; D is uncertain. V was shortened by 2 bases and J by 4 bases, with 6 bases between the two germline ends. The CDR3 has 12 amino acids. Germline V gene data show CDR1 as MNHNS and CDR2 as SASEGT. CDR3 residues: CASSELGYEQYF. Written as DNA, the CDR3 is TGTGCCAGCAGTGAATTGGGGTACGAGCAGTACTTC.

V usage is TRBV13 and J usage is TRBJ2-3; 10 nucleotides line up with TRBD1. J gave up 1 base and V 5 bases, and 12 bases lay outside the gene matches. The CDR3 totals 18 residues. The germline CDR1 and CDR2 sequences are PRHDT and FYEKMQ (reference sequence). The CDR3 nucleotides are TGTGCCAGCAGCGTCCGGGACAGGGGTCCCCTCCGCACAGATACGCAGTATTTT. It codes for CASSVRDRGPLRTDTQYF.

This sequence joins TRBV4-1 and TRBJ2-1, with a possible D match to TRBD2 (6 bases). Germline-derived CDR1 and CDR2 are MGHRA and YSYEKL. This CDR3 contains 15 residues. Trimming took 2 bases from V and 4 from J, leaving 12 bases between them. The CDR3 DNA is TGCGCCAGCAGCCAAAATCTAGCGCTATACAATGAGCAGTTCTTC. Its translation is CASSQNLALYNEQFF.

This clone was observed once. The chain joins TRBV30 to TRBJ2-5; 8 nucleotides match TRBD2. After removal of 3 bases from V and 5 bases from J, the junction contained 8 bases not matched to a gene. The CDR3 is 14 residues long. CDR1 and CDR2 from the germline V gene are GTSNPN and SVGIG (reference sequence). In nucleotides, the CDR3 is TGTGCCTGGAGCGTCGGGGGGGGCAGGGAGACCCAGTACTTC. Its protein is CAWSVGGGRETQYF.

This clone was counted a few times. J is TRBJ1-1 and V is TRBV4-2; D is possibly TRBD1 (6 bases). Trimming stripped 4 bases from V and 6 bases from J, with 12 bases between. The V gene's germline CDR1 is LGHNA and CDR2 YNFKEQ. This CDR3 contains 13 residues. Here the CDR3 DNA reads TGTGCCAGCAGCCCTGGGGGCATCTCTGAAGCTTTCTTT. It translates to CASSPGGISEAFF.

On this clone itself: The sample has other DNA sequences that encode this CDR3 too. This chain joins TRBV27 and TRBJ2-5; 7 positions agree with TRBD2. The CDR3 is made up of 13 amino acids. J was trimmed by 3 bases and V by 5 bases; bases with no gene match: 3. Germline CDR1 reads MNHEY; CDR2 reads SMNVEV (reference sequence). The CDR3 DNA reads as TGTGCCAGCAGTCCCACTAGCGAAGAGACCCAGTACTTC. Translated: CASSPTSEETQYF.

The chain employs TRBV9 and TRBJ2-3, with D perhaps given as TRBD1 or TRBD2 (6 bases each). The CDR3 spans 14 residues. The V end was cut by 4 bases, the J end by 5 bases, with 14 bases between. Germline lookup yields CDR1 SGDLS and CDR2 YYNGEE. DNA of the CDR3: TGTGCCAGCAGCCCGAGGGGGGAGGAAGATACGCAGTATTTT. Protein: CASSPRGEEDTQYF.

The CDR3 sequence: CASSDPGPTEAFF. For the CDR3, the DNA is TGTGCCAGCAGCGACCCAGGGCCCACTGAAGCTTTCTTT. V is TRBV2 and J is TRBJ1-1; possible D gene TRBD1, 5 bases. Germline V gene lookup returns CDR1 SNHLY and CDR2 FYNNEI. This CDR3 contains 13 residues. The V end was cut by 6 bases, the J end by 4 bases, with 12 bases between.

This clone came up once. The junction differs from germline at one of its ends, possibly a read error. The chain combines TRBV5-8 with TRBJ1-2, with a tentative D call TRBD1 (5 bases). In germline, CDR1 is SGHTS, CDR2 YDEGEE. The CDR3 runs to 14 residues. CDR3 in amino acids: CASSQDRGTYGYTF. CDR3 DNA sequence: TGCGCCAGCAGCCAAGATCGGGGGACCTATGGCTACACCTTC.

A few counts support this clone. V is TRBV4-1 and J is TRBJ1-6; 9 bases align to TRBD1. Germline trimming cut 3 bases from V and 6 bases from J; bases unmatched to any gene: 6. Germline assignment: CDR1 MGHRA and CDR2 YSYEKL. The CDR3 has 16 amino acids. The CDR3 reads CASSHGQGMGNSPLHF. The CDR3 nucleotides are TGCGCCAGCAGCCACGGACAGGGGATGGGTAATTCACCCCTCCACTTT.

The V call is TRBV5-3, the J call TRBJ1-1, with a tentative D call TRBD1 (6 bases). TRBV5-3 carries the ORF label, with uncertain function. The CDR3 consists of 13 residues. V shed 8 bases and J shed 6 bases, with 17 bases lying between them. CDR3 protein: CASSPGGISEAFF. CDR3 coding DNA: TGTGCCAGCAGCCCTGGGGGCATCTCTGAAGCTTTCTTT.

The J gene is TRBJ2-3, the V gene TRBV14, with D perhaps matching TRBD2 (6 bases). The V end lost 4 bases, the J end lost 0 bases, and 17 bases lay between the germline ends. This CDR3 is 17 amino acids long. Germline values: CDR1 SGHDN, CDR2 FVKESK. The DNA of the CDR3 is TGTGCCAGCAGCCCCGGTGGAGGGGTCAGAAGCACAGATACGCAGTATTTT. Translating gives CASSPGGGVRSTDTQYF.

There are a few counts of this clone. The chain uses TRBV6-8 and TRBJ2-7; D might be TRBD2 (7 bases). Looked up from germline, CDR1 is MNHGY and CDR2 is SAAAGT. CDR3 length: 11 residues. V was trimmed by 10 bases and J by 7 bases, leaving 14 bases between them. The CDR3 loop is CATLGGHEQYF. The CDR3 DNA is TGTGCCACACTGGGGGGGCATGAGCAGTACTTC.

Sample share makes this clone large (0.1 to 1%). The genes are TRBV5-6 and TRBJ1-2; D is unclear. The CDR3 sequence is 14 residues long. Trimming left V 0 bases short and J 4 bases short, with 10 bases between. Germline V gives CDR1 SGHDT, CDR2 YYEEEE. The CDR3 loop reads CASSLARPVYGYTF. In nucleotides, the CDR3 is TGTGCCAGCAGCTTGGCCAGGCCCGTCTATGGCTACACCTTC.

The chain joins TRBV27 to TRBJ1-5; D unresolved. The ends were cut back, 3 bases at V and 0 bases at J, with 6 bases in the middle. Germline V gene data show CDR1 as MNHEY and CDR2 as SMNVEV (reference sequence). This CDR3 contains 14 residues. Here the CDR3 DNA reads TGTGCCAGCAGTTTTTTATCTAGCAATCAGCCCCAGCATTTT. It yields the protein CASSFLSSNQPQHF.

Relative to its sample, this clone is hyperexpanded. The chain links TRBV7-2 to TRBJ2-3, with D perhaps being TRBD1 or TRBD2 (6 bases each). This CDR3 region has 14 residues. Germline CDR1 and CDR2: SGHTA and FQGNSA. V shed 1 base and J shed 2 bases, with 7 bases lying between them. The CDR3 nucleotides read TGTGCCAGCAGCTTAGGGGGGGCCACAGATACGCAGTATTTT. It translates to CASSLGGATDTQYF.

This chain uses TRBV6-9 with TRBJ1-2, with D hard to call. The length of the CDR3 is 14 residues. Germline loops: CDR1 MNHGY, CDR2 SVAAGI. Between the trimmed V and J ends, which lost 3 bases and 6 bases, there was a span of 14 bases. The CDR3 loop reads CASSYLGSQDGYTF. In DNA, the CDR3 is TGTGCCAGCAGTTACCTCGGGTCTCAGGATGGCTACACCTTC.

J is TRBJ2-1 and V is TRBV27, with TRBD2 identical over 9 bases. The CDR3 extends over 16 amino acids. The V gene end was trimmed by 5 bases and the J gene end by 1 base; junction bases not matched to a gene: 6. Per germline, CDR1 MNHEY and CDR2 SMNVEV (reference sequence). CDR3 DNA: TGTGCCAGCAGTATTAAGCGGGGGGAGTCCTACAATGAGCAGTTCTTC. This codes for CASSIKRGESYNEQFF.

V is TRBV5-5 and J is TRBJ2-7, with unresolved D. Germline lookup yields CDR1 SGHKS and CDR2 YYEKEE (reference sequence). The CDR3 covers 13 residues. V shed 5 bases and J shed 2 bases, with 11 bases lying between them. CDR3 protein: CASSYAGPYEQYF. The CDR3, as DNA: TGTGCCAGCAGTTACGCCGGGCCCTACGAGCAGTACTTC.

A single count supports this clone. The rearrangement uses TRBV9 and TRBJ2-3; D not resolved. The CDR3 totals 13 residues. The V gene lost 0 bases and the J gene lost 5 bases, with 7 bases spanning the gap. Germline CDR1 and CDR2: SGDLS and YYNGEE. The CDR3 DNA reads as TGTGCCAGCAGCGTAGCTTGGGGAGATACGCAGTATTTT. It is translated as CASSVAWGDTQYF.

The chain joins TRBV11-3 to TRBJ1-1; D is perhaps TRBD1 (6 bases). Germline V CDR1 and CDR2: SGHNT, YENEEA. This CDR3 comprises 14 residues. V shed 6 bases and J shed 6 bases, with 17 bases lying between them. This CDR3 is CASSYFGEGAEAFF. CDR3 bases: TGTGCCAGCAGTTACTTCGGGGAGGGGGCTGAAGCTTTCTTT.

The J gene is TRBJ2-5, the V gene TRBV2, with TRBD2 identical over 9 bases. The CDR3 consists of 14 residues. V lost 7 bases to trimming and J lost 1 base; unmatched junction nucleotides: 4. The germline gives CDR1 SNHLY, CDR2 FYNNEI. Here the CDR3 reads CASIAGDLQETQYF. The DNA for the CDR3 is TGTGCCAGCATAGCGGGAGACCTCCAAGAGACCCAGTACTTC.

The rearrangement joins TRBV6-5 to TRBJ2-1, with TRBD2 matching over 11 bases. This CDR3 has 15 amino acids. Per germline, CDR1 MNHEY and CDR2 SVGAGI. V trimming: 0 bases; J trimming: 8 bases; junction bases outside the gene matches: 3. This CDR3 is CASSYSWTSGHEQFF. CDR3 nucleotide sequence: TGTGCCAGCAGTTACTCGTGGACTAGCGGGCATGAGCAGTTCTTC.

This clone occurred a few times. This chain connects TRBV4-3 to TRBJ1-2, with 7 positions matching TRBD1. This CDR3 has 14 amino acids. The germline gives CDR1 LGHNA, CDR2 YSLEER. Losses at the gene ends were 3 bases for V and 4 bases for J; bases not matched to a gene: 5. The CDR3 nucleotides are TGCGCCAGCAGCCACCACGGACAGGTCTATGGCTACACCTTC. Translation gives CASSHHGQVYGYTF.

This clone turned up a few times. V is TRBV4-1 and J is TRBJ1-2; D possibly corresponds to TRBD1 (5 bases). The germline V and J ends were trimmed by 3 bases and 2 bases, with 13 bases remaining between them. The CDR3 runs to 15 residues. Germline assignment: CDR1 MGHRA and CDR2 YSYEKL. The CDR3 DNA follows: TGCGCCAGCAGCCACGGGGCAGGAGCAAACTATGGCTACACCTTC. Its translation: CASSHGAGANYGYTF.

The chain combines TRBV9 with TRBJ2-1; 14 bases map to TRBD2. With 2 bases clipped from V and 6 bases from J, the junction kept 1 base outside the gene matches. The CDR3 is 15 amino acids. Per the germline V gene, CDR1 is SGDLS and CDR2 is YYNGEE. The CDR3: CASSVGTSGGNEQFF. The CDR3 DNA reads TGTGCCAGCAGCGTCGGGACTAGCGGGGGCAATGAGCAGTTCTTC. The whole variable domain, filled in from reference TRBV9 and TRBJ2-1, reads DSGVTQTPKHLITATGQRVTLRCSPRSGDLSVYWYQQSLDQGLQFLIQYYNGEERAKGNILERFSAQQFPDLHSELNLSSLELGDSALYFCASSVGTSGGNEQFFGPGTRLTVL.

The CDR3 nucleotides are TGTGCCAGCAGCCGTAGCGGGGGGCCTTCCTACGAGCAGTACTTC. Translated, it gives CASSRSGGPSYEQYF. The chain is built from TRBV7-2 and TRBJ2-7; TRBD2 aligns across 10 bases. Trimming at V came to 5 bases and at J to 1 base, leaving 5 bases not matched to a gene. The CDR3 sequence is 15 residues long. Germline lookup yields CDR1 SGHTA and CDR2 FQGNSA.